This T cell receptor (beta chain) is from a study of shared clonotypes between healthy human individuals (dated by TCRdb to the early 2020s). In the study overall: The cohort included a few men and a couple of women between 18 and 49 years of age. For each donor, CD4 naive and CD4 memory were each run on three plates, CD8 naive on two plates, and CD8 memory on one plate. To estimate repertoire size and how much clonotypes are shared between individuals, the study performed deep sequencing of blood TCR repertoires from roughly five healthy adults. To increase sequencing depth and limit assay-specific biases, TCR repertoire library preparation and sequencing were carried out by different laboratories using diverse techniques. Per donor, leukapheresis produced somewhere between about 0.9 and 9.5 billion PBMCs.

The donors were healthy, HIV-negative adults with no recently reported acute infections or vaccinations. Only Caucasian adults living in Nashville, Tennessee, USA were represented among the donors. CD4+ T cells were enriched by magnetic negative selection; naive cells were then positively selected on CD45RA, and the negative fraction formed the memory subset. Blood was obtained by leukapheresis, after which PBMCs were separated by Ficoll-Histopaque density gradient centrifugation and cryopreserved in liquid nitrogen vapor phase. Analytical flow cytometry was used to check the purity and quantity of every magnetically sorted T cell population. Each sorted fraction had its genomic DNA isolated and then quantified by UV absorbance on a Nanodrop 2000c. Using the deep immunoSEQ assay, TCR CDR3 regions were amplified from genomic DNA by multiplex PCR. For each cell subset, the extracted genomic DNA was distributed evenly across all wells of several immunoSEQ 96-well plates, and each plate served as one replicate. Each replicate PCR for sorted subsets received roughly 200 ng genomic DNA, equal to some 32,000 T cell genomes. Purified libraries were measured with a Qubit 3.0 fluorometer, size-checked on a Bioanalyzer 2100, and measured again with the KAPA Library Quantification kit. Each immunoSEQ 96-well plate was sequenced on its own single-read 150-cycle Illumina NextSeq 550 flow cell. Per the authors' processing: Because the immunoSEQ output included only junctional sequences and no quality scores, the filtering could not be the same as the filtering used for full-length reads. Sequences were annotated with PyIR, a Python wrapper for IgBLAST v1.9, using IMGT germline references to assign V/J genes and CDR3. Reads were filtered out if the reads had weak V/J assignments (E-value above 1e-6), no CDR3, stop codons, out-of-frame junctions, or ambiguous translated residues. V3J clonotypes were defined as sequences sharing an identical inferred V gene, J gene, and CDR3 amino acid sequence. Percentage overlap between repertoires was calculated by dividing the number of shared unique clonotypes by the size of the smaller repertoire. Richness of each repertoire was evaluated using RTK rarefaction, the Chao1 estimator, and Recon v2.1 estimates of unobserved clonotypes. For all TCRbeta clonotypes obtained by the gDNA method from a handful of donors, generation probabilities were computed with OLGA. TCRdb retrieved this table from immuneACCESS and kept in-frame rearrangements only. Not all clones are present; in checked studies, unresolved V genes account for under half, and no reason is known for the remainder. Clone size and V and J calls were adopted from that table, with D and trimming inferred from the DNA. The table for this sample lists some 1,400,000 clones; roughly 96% of them were counted only once. Of the sample, 1% to 1.5% falls within the top ten clones.

The investigation overall reported the following: Higher generation probabilities were observed for clonotypes shared by all four sorted-subset donors than for non-shared clonotypes. Pairwise subsampling indicated that sequencing depth was expected to affect the degree of clonotype sharing among donors. Estimated clonotype richness was generally larger for naive than for memory subsets. Rarefaction of sorted-subset datasets indicated incomplete sequencing despite the large sequencing depth. Only blood was sampled, and tissue TCR repertoires likely differ from those in blood. Around 5.4% of naive CD4, approximately 3.7% of naive CD8, about 2.4% of memory CD4, and around 0.4% of memory CD8 clonotypes were shared across several donors. Because the study included a small number of donors, the genetic and exposure-history diversity represented was limited.

Comments on this clone: Its target antigen remains unknown. No per-base quality is available; no much larger clone lies one base away.

From cysteine to phenylalanine, the CDR3 is 15 amino acids long. Solely the CDR3 DNA is kept, with 45 bases framed from the first base. CDR1 and CDR2 were assigned from the germline V gene as SGHRS and YFSETQ. V loses 4 bases, J loses 4 bases, and the germline ends lie 16 bases apart. The TCR sequence derives from a man in his thirties or forties in good health. Sequences were obtained from naive CD4+ T cells sorted from blood. What the cell subset or site label conveys for this sample: CD45RA+ positively selected. Recombination joined TRBV5-1 with TRBJ2-3; the D segment may tentatively be TRBD1 or TRBD2, each giving 7 matched bases. CDR3 reads: CASSQGGFRADTQYF. Read as DNA, the sequence is TGCGCCAGCAGCCAGGGGGGGTTCCGAGCAGATACGCAGTATTTT.